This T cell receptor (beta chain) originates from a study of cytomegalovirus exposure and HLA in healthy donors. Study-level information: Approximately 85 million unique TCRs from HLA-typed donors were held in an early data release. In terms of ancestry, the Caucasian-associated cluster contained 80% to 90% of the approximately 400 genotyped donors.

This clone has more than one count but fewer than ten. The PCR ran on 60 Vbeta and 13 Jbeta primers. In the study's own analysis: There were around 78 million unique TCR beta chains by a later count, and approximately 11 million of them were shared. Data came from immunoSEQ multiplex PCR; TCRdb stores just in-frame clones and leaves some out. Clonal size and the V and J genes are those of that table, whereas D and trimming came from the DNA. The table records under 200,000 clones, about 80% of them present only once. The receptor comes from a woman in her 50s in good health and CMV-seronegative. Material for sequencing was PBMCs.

DNA for the CDR3: TGTGCCAGCAGCCCCGGGACAGGGACCTACGAGCAGTACTTC. The encoded protein is CASSPGTGTYEQYF. V is TRBV7-9 and J is TRBJ2-7; TRBD1 matches 9 bases. With 5 bases clipped from V and 2 bases from J, the junction kept 4 bases outside the gene matches. The CDR3 runs 14 residues. Germline CDR1 reads SEHNR; CDR2 reads FQNEAQ (reference sequence).